The 10 T cell receptor beta chains given below trace back to one sample, sequenced in a study of cytomegalovirus exposure and HLA in healthy donors. With 60 Vbeta and 13 Jbeta primers, the PCR was carried out. Sequenced by immunoSEQ multiplex PCR; TCRdb stores in-frame clones only, minus some. The sample comprises over 150,000 clones, around 72% of which are singletons, and 1.2% to 1.5% rests with the top ten. The sequenced material came from PBMCs. These receptors all stem from a man younger than 35 in good health and CMV-seronegative.

The sample holds a few counts of this clone. The gene calls are TRBV5-1 and TRBJ1-2; 10 nucleotides align to TRBD1. V lost 4 bases and J lost 8; bases outside the gene matches: 8. Per the germline V gene, CDR1 is SGHRS and CDR2 is YFSETQ. This CDR3 has 14 residues. DNA of the CDR3: TGCGCCAGCAGCCCCACTGGGACAGGGGACGGCTACACCTTC. This encodes CASSPTGTGDGYTF. Variable domain in full (rest from reference TRBV5-1 and TRBJ1-2): KAGVTQTPRYLIKTRGQQVTLSCSPISGHRSVSWYQQTPGQGLQFLFEYFSETQRNKGNFPGRFSGRQFSNSRSEMNVSTLELGDSALYLCASSPTGTGDGYTFGSGTRLTVV.

The chain carries TRBV18 and TRBJ2-1; 11 nucleotides align to TRBD2. Germline CDR1 KGHSH, CDR2 LQKENI. This CDR3 has 15 amino acids. Unmatched junction bases numbered 4, after V lost 3 bases and J lost 6 bases. In nucleotides, the CDR3 is TGTGCCAGCTCACCGAGTAGCGGGAGGGTCAATGAGCAGTTCTTC. Protein: CASSPSSGRVNEQFF.

Points on this clone: Other DNA sequences from this sample encode an identical CDR3 as well. The V call is TRBV28, the J call TRBJ1-2; 10 nucleotides align to TRBD1. The germline V gene has CDR1 MDHEN and CDR2 SYDVKM. With V trimmed by 8 bases and J by 8 bases, 14 bases remained unmatched. The CDR3 runs 15 residues. The DNA of the CDR3 is TGTGCCAGCGACGGAGGGGGACAGGGGTTAGAGGGCTACACCTTC. Its translation: CASDGGGQGLEGYTF.

This sequence joins TRBV6-5 and TRBJ2-1, with 9 bases aligning to TRBD1. V dropped 2 bases and J dropped 3; count of bases not matched to a gene: 5. Germline V gene data show CDR1 as MNHEY and CDR2 as SVGAGI. This CDR3 has 16 amino acids. Here the CDR3 reads CASSYGGTGSYNEQFF. The CDR3 DNA follows: TGTGCCAGCAGTTACGGGGGGACAGGGAGCTACAATGAGCAGTTCTTC.

The V and J genes are TRBV7-2 and TRBJ2-3; D is perhaps TRBD1 (5 bases). Between the trimmed V and J ends, which lost 5 bases and 4 bases, there was a span of 22 bases. CDR3 length: 17 residues. Germline V lookup: CDR1 SGHTA, CDR2 FQGNSA. CDR3 residues: CASSPRKGRIQADTQYF. The CDR3 DNA reads TGTGCCAGCAGCCCCCGAAAGGGGCGCATCCAGGCAGATACGCAGTATTTT.

The chain uses TRBV7-9 and TRBJ2-3; D not resolved. In germline, CDR1 is SEHNR, CDR2 FQNEAQ (reference sequence). V dropped 9 bases and J dropped 4 bases, with 8 bases sitting between them. The CDR3 extends over 11 amino acids. DNA for the CDR3: TGTGCCAGTTCCTCGGCAGATACGCAGTATTTT. This codes for CASSSADTQYF.

V and J are TRBV4-1 and TRBJ1-2, with D tentatively TRBD1 (5 bases). V gave up 4 bases and J gave up 4 bases, with 16 bases separating them. CDR3 length: 15 residues. Germline values: CDR1 MGHRA, CDR2 YSYEKL. CDR3 bases: TGCGCCAGCAGCCCTGGGGTAGGGGCGAGCTATGGCTACACCTTC. The encoded protein is CASSPGVGASYGYTF.

The chain combines TRBV10-3 with TRBJ2-1; possibly TRBD2 for D (6 bases). V lost 8 bases and J lost 7, with 18 bases in between. Germline lookup yields CDR1 ENHRY and CDR2 SYGVKD. The CDR3 runs 14 residues. CDR3 DNA sequence: TGTGCCATCTCCGGGGGTTTGGGGATTAATGAGCAGTTCTTC. Amino acid sequence: CAISGGLGINEQFF.

The chain is built from TRBV2 and TRBJ2-2; weak D call: TRBD1 (7 bases). Germline loops: CDR1 SNHLY, CDR2 FYNNEI. CDR3 length: 15 residues. Trimming left V 2 bases short and J 7 bases short, with 14 bases between. This chain's CDR3 is CASSEQGGNGGELFF. The CDR3 coding sequence is TGTGCCAGCAGTGAACAGGGGGGAAATGGCGGGGAGCTGTTTTTT.

This clone has more than one count but fewer than ten. The chain joins TRBV7-8 to TRBJ2-7, with 9 bases fitting TRBD1. Trimming cost V 7 bases and J 4 bases; bases outside gene matches: 8. Per the germline V gene, CDR1 is SGHVS and CDR2 is FQNEAQ. The CDR3 contains 14 residues. CDR3 sequence: CASTETGGIYEQYF. The CDR3 bases are TGTGCCAGCACGGAGACAGGGGGAATTTACGAGCAGTACTTC.